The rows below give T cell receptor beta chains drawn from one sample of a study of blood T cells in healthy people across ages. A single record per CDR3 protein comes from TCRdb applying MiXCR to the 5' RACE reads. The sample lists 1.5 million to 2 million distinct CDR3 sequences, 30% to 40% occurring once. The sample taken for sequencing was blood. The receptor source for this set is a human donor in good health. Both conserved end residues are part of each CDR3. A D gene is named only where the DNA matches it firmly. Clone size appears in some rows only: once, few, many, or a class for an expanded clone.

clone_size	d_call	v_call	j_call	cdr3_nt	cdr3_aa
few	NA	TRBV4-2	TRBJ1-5	TGTGCCAGCAGCCAGAGTTTTCGTCAGCCCCAGCATTTT	CASSQSFRQPQHF
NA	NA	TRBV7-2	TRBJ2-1	TGTGCCAGCAGCTCCCCCCTAAACAATGAGCAGTTCTTC	CASSSPLNNEQFF
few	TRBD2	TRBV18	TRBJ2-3	TGTGCCAGCTCACGAGGACTAGCGGTAGATACGCAGTATTTT	CASSRGLAVDTQYF
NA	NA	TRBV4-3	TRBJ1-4	TGCGCCAGCAGCCAAGCTCATACGAGCGGAAAACTGTTTTTT	CASSQAHTSGKLFF
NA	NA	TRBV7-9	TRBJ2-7	TGTGCCAGCAGCCGGGACAACAGGTACGAGCAGTACTTC	CASSRDNRYEQYF
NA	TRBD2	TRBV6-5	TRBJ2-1	TGTGCCAGCAGTTACTCGGATCCAGCGGGGGGGGTTTACAATGAGCAGTTCTTC	CASSYSDPAGGVYNEQFF
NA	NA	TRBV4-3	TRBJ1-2	TGCGCCAGCAGCCAGGCCACGTATTATGGCTACACCTTC	CASSQATYYGYTF
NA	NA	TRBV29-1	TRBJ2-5	TGCAGCGCCCGGGGGTGGGTTGGAGAGACCCAGTACTTC	CSARGWVGETQYF
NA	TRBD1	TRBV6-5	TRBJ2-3	TGTGCCAGCAGTTACTCTCTGCCCTATGGCCAGGGGGTTGGAGATACGCAGTATTTT	CASSYSLPYGQGVGDTQYF
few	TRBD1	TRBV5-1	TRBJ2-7	TGCGCCAGCAGCTTGGATGGGACAGTAGCCTACGAGCAGTACTTC	CASSLDGTVAYEQYF
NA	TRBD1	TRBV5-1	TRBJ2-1	TGCGCCAGCAGCCCCATCGACAGGGGATCCTACAATGAGCAGTTCTTC	CASSPIDRGSYNEQFF
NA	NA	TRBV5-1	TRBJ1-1	TGCGCCAGCAGCTTGGCGGACATGAACACTGAAGCTTTCTTT	CASSLADMNTEAFF
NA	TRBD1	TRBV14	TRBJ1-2	TGTGCCAGCAGCCAAGTGTATCGGGACAGGGGGTCGCTCTATGGCTACACCTTC	CASSQVYRDRGSLYGYTF
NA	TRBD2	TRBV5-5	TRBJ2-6	TGTGCCAGCAGCGGGATGGGAGGGGTCAACGTCCTGACTTTC	CASSGMGGVNVLTF
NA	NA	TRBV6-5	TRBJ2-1	TGTGCCAGCAGATCCTATACAGGGTCGACCTACAAGGAGCAGTTCTTC	CASRSYTGSTYKEQFF
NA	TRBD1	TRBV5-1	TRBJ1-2	TGCGCCGGCAGCTTACACAGGGGAGAAGGCTATGGCTACACCTTC	CAGSLHRGEGYGYTF
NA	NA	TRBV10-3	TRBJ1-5	TGTGCCATCAGTGAGGAAAGAGACCAGCCCCAGCATTTT	CAISEERDQPQHF
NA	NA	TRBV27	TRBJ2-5	TGTGCCAGCAGTTGGACAGATCAAGAGACCCAGTACTTC	CASSWTDQETQYF
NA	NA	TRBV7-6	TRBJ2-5	TGTGCCAGCAGCTTAGATCAGGGCTTCCTACAGACCCAGTACTTC	CASSLDQGFLQTQYF
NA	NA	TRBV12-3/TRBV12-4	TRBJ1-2	TGTGCCAGCAGTTTGATGATAAACAATAACTATGGCTACACCTTC	CASSLMINNNYGYTF
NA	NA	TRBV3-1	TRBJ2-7	TGTGCCAGCAGCCCGGGCCCCGACAACGAGCAGTACTTC	CASSPGPDNEQYF
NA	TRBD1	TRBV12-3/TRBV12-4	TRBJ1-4	TGTGCCGGCAGTGTGGGACAGGGTGCAACTAATGAAAAACTGTTTTTT	CAGSVGQGATNEKLFF
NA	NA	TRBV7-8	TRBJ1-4	TGTGCCAGCAGCTCCAGGACCCTTAATGAAAAACTGTTTTTT	CASSSRTLNEKLFF
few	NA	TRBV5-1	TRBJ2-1	TGCGCCAGCACAATCAGGGGGGAGTCCTACAATGAGCAGTTCTTC	CASTIRGESYNEQFF
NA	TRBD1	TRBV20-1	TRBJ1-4	TGCAGTGCTGGACGACCTGACAGGGGGAATGAAAAACTGTTTTTT	CSAGRPDRGNEKLFF
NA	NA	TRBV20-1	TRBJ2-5	TGCAGTGCCTCTGACCCCGTCGGCCCGGTGGAGCAGTACTTC	CSASDPVGPVEQYF
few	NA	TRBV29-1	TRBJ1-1	TGCAGCGTTGAGGACAGCATGAACACTGAAGCTTTCTTT	CSVEDSMNTEAFF
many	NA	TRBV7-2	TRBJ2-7	TGTGCCAGCAGCTTAAGAGGACCCCCCTACGAGCAGTACTTC	CASSLRGPPYEQYF
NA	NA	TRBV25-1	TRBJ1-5	TGTGCCAGCAGTGAATATGGGTTTGGAGGCAATCAGCCCCAGCATTTT	CASSEYGFGGNQPQHF
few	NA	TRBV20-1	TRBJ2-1	TGCAGTGCTATTCTACCGAGGGGGGGGGAGAGCTACAATGAGCAGTTCTTC	CSAILPRGGESYNEQFF
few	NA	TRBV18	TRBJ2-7	TGTGCCAGCTCACCTCTGGCAGGGATGGACTACGACGAGCAGTACTTC	CASSPLAGMDYDEQYF
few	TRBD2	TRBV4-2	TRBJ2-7	TGTGCCAGCAGCCAAGGGGGTCGGGGGGACTCCTACGAGCAGTACTTC	CASSQGGRGDSYEQYF
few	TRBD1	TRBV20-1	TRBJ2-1	TGCAGTGCTCTCCTGGGACAGGGGCTTCATGAGCAGTTCTTC	CSALLGQGLHEQFF
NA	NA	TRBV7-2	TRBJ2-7	TGTGCCAGCAGCTTAGATGGTCAGTTTAGCTACGAGCAGTACTTC	CASSLDGQFSYEQYF
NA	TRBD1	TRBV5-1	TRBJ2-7	TGCGCCAGTTCCCCATACAGGGGTGACTCCTACGAGCAGTACTTC	CASSPYRGDSYEQYF
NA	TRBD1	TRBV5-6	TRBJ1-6	TGTGCCAGCAGCTTGGGGGAATCCGGACAGGGTGGTTATTCACCCCTCCACTTT	CASSLGESGQGGYSPLHF
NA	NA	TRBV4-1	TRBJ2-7	TGCGCCAGCAGCCAAGTAACGGGGGCGCGATACGAGCAGTACTTC	CASSQVTGARYEQYF
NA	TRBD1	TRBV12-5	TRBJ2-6	TGTGCTAGTGGCCTCATGGGACAGGGAAACTCTGGGGCCAACGTCCTGACTTTC	CASGLMGQGNSGANVLTF
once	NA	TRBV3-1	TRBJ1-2	TGTGCCAGCAGCCAAGAGGGGTATGGCTATGGCTACACCTTC	CASSQEGYGYGYTF
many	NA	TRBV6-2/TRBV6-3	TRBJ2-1	TGTGCCAGCAGCTACGGCCCCAATGAGCAGTTCTTC	CASSYGPNEQFF
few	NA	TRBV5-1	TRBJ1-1	TGCGCCAGCAGCGGAACCGGGACACATAACACTGAAGCTTTCTTT	CASSGTGTHNTEAFF
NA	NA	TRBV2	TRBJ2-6	TGTGCCAGCAGTGACGTAGGGGCCAACGTCCTGACTTTC	CASSDVGANVLTF
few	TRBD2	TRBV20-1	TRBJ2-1	TGCAGTGCTAGAGCACGAGCGGGGGTATACAATGAGCAGTTCTTC	CSARARAGVYNEQFF
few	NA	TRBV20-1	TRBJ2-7	TGCAGTGCCTCCTGGGATCTCGGGGAGCAGTACTTC	CSASWDLGEQYF
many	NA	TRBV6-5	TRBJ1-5	TGTGCCAGCAGTTCCGACACTCTGACTCAGCCCCAGCATTTT	CASSSDTLTQPQHF
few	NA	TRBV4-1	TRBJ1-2	TGCGCCAGCAGCCAACCCTTCATGGGGGATTCCCATGGCTACACCTTC	CASSQPFMGDSHGYTF
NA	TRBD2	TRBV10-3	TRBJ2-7	TGTGCCATCACTAATGGGAGGACTAGCGGGGACGAGCAGTACTTC	CAITNGRTSGDEQYF
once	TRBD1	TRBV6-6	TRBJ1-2	TGTGCCAGCAGAACGACAGGGGCGGGCTACACCTTC	CASRTTGAGYTF
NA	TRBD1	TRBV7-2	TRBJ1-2	TGTGCCAGCAGCCCAGGGGGGCAGGGCCGTGGCTACACCTTC	CASSPGGQGRGYTF
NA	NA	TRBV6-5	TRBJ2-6	TGTGCCAGCAGTTACACCAGGGGTTGGGCCAACGTCCTGACTTTC	CASSYTRGWANVLTF
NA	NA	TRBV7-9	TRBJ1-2	TGTGCCAGCAGACCCCAACAGAACTATGGCTACACCTTC	CASRPQQNYGYTF